This T cell receptor (beta chain) was documented in a study of Graves' ophthalmopathy and Graves' hyperthyroidism. With V trimmed by 1 base and J by 0 bases, 3 bases remained unmatched. There are 16 residues in the CDR3. The germline V gene has CDR1 SGHTA and CDR2 FQGNSA. From RNA, the CDR3 regions of TCR beta chains were amplified and sequenced. First-round RT-PCR relied on HTBI primers, and a second-round multiplex PCR came next. One entry per CDR3 protein, called by TCRdb with MiXCR from the multiplex PCR reads. This table holds about 170,000 distinct CDR3 sequences, 37% found once. The sample holds many counts of this clonotype.

The origin of this receptor is a woman aged 40 to 49 with Graves' ophthalmopathy. The chain employs TRBV7-2 and TRBJ2-5; 9 positions match TRBD2. The sequencing sample was made of peripheral blood. The DNA for the CDR3 is TGTGCCAGCAGCTTAGTGACTAGCGGATACCAAGAGACCCAGTACTTC. Translation gives CASSLVTSGYQETQYF.